The clone carrying this TCR beta chain was seen only a few times. The data derive from a study of cytomegalovirus exposure and HLA in healthy donors. The PCR had 60 Vbeta and 13 Jbeta primers. Clones were read by immunoSEQ multiplex PCR, and TCRdb kept only the in-frame ones, dropping some. Of 110,000 to 150,000 clones listed, around a tenth are singletons. This CDR3 has 16 amino acids. The germline V gene has CDR1 SGHAT and CDR2 FQNNGV. V lost 5 bases to trimming and J lost 4 bases, with 18 bases between them. This chain uses TRBV11-2 with TRBJ1-3; perhaps TRBD1 as D (6 bases). This sequence originates from a male donor in good health and CMV-seronegative. The specimen sequenced was PBMCs. The CDR3 region is CASSPTGITTGNTIYF. In nucleotides, the CDR3 is TGTGCCAGCAGCCCAACAGGGATTACAACGGGAAACACCATATATTTT.